This T cell receptor (beta chain) was sequenced for a study of cytomegalovirus exposure and HLA in healthy donors. Study-wide context: Out of 398 genotyped donors, less than 90% belonged to the Caucasian-associated ancestry cluster.

Vbeta (60) and Jbeta (13) primers were used in the PCR. The protocol was immunoSEQ multiplex PCR, while the TCRdb copy is restricted to in-frame clones and leaves out a portion. Seen here are 150,000 to 180,000 clones, about 68% observed once, and the top ten hold roughly 2%. The CDR3 contains 18 residues. Between the trimmed V and J ends, which lost 2 bases and 1 base, there was a span of 18 bases. Germline V gene sequence: CDR1 MNHEY, CDR2 SMNVEV (reference sequence). This receptor was identified in a man younger than 45 in good health and CMV-seronegative. Source material: PBMCs. V is TRBV27 and J is TRBJ2-1; the D gene is possibly TRBD1 (5 bases). This chain's CDR3 is CASSLQGTFNPSYNEQFF. In nucleotides, the CDR3 is TGTGCCAGCAGTTTACAGGGCACATTTAACCCTTCCTACAATGAGCAGTTCTTC.